A selection of T cell receptor beta chains follows, all from one sample in a study of blood T cell repertoires in COVID-19. Libraries were prepared by immunoSEQ multiplex PCR; TCRdb keeps only in-frame clonotypes and omits some of them. The sample yields 150,000 to 200,000 clones, less than 90% seen once. The sequenced sample was peripheral blood. These TCRs come from a woman in her fifties or sixties with COVID-19, enrolled during active disease. Each CDR3 is given with its conserved first and last residue. A D gene is named only where the DNA matches it firmly. For some rows the clone size is stated as once, few or many, or as a class when expanded; others skip it.

j_gene,abundance,d_gene,v_gene,CDR3nt,CDR3aa
TRBJ1-2,.,.,TRBV6-5,TGTGCCAGCAGTTACGGAGGAGACTATGGCTACACCTTC,CASSYGGDYGYTF
TRBJ1-1,few,TRBD1,TRBV19,TGTGCCAGTAGTGCGCGACAGGGGACCACTGAAGCTTTCTTT,CASSARQGTTEAFF
TRBJ1-1,.,TRBD1,TRBV19,TGTGCCAGTAGTATGGGACAGGGTTGGATGAACACTGAAGCTTTCTTT,CASSMGQGWMNTEAFF
TRBJ2-7,.,TRBD2,TRBV7-3,TGTGCCAGCAGCTTAATCCCTAGCGGACTAACCTACGAGCAGTACTTC,CASSLIPSGLTYEQYF
TRBJ1-1,.,TRBD1,TRBV6-6,TGTGCCAGCAGTTACTGGGAGGGACAGGAGGCTTTCTTT,CASSYWEGQEAFF
TRBJ2-1,once,TRBD2,TRBV19,TGTGCCAGTAGTATAGCCGGGGGGAGGTTGAATGAGCAGTTCTTC,CASSIAGGRLNEQFF
TRBJ2-3,.,.,TRBV6-5,TGTGCCAGCGGGAGAGGAGTGGGAGATACGCAGTATTTT,CASGRGVGDTQYF
TRBJ2-7,.,.,TRBV6-5,TGTGCCAGCACCCCACTAAGGGGGGGCGAGCAGTACTTC,CASTPLRGGEQYF
TRBJ1-1,.,.,TRBV20-1,TGCAGTGTGGGAGGGGACACTGAAGCTTTCTTT,CSVGGDTEAFF
TRBJ1-5,.,TRBD1,TRBV27,TGTGCCAGCAGTTTATCTCCCCAGGGGGCCCAGCACAGTCAGCCCCAGCATTTT,CASSLSPQGAQHSQPQHF
TRBJ1-2,few,.,TRBV28,TGTGCCAGCAGTGACCGGGTTGGCTACACCTTC,CASSDRVGYTF
TRBJ2-1,.,TRBD2,TRBV5-1,TGCGCCAGCAGCTTGGAGCTAGCGGGAGGCTACAATGAGCAGTTCTTC,CASSLELAGGYNEQFF
TRBJ2-5,few,.,TRBV7-9,TGTGCCAGCAGCTCCCTGACAGACCTTAGAGAGACCCAGTACTTC,CASSSLTDLRETQYF
TRBJ2-7,.,TRBD2,TRBV6-6,TGTGCCAGCAGTCAACGGCCTAGCGGGAGGTCCTACGAGCAGTACTTC,CASSQRPSGRSYEQYF
TRBJ2-3,few,TRBD1,TRBV6-5,TGTGCCATCGGACAGGGCACAGATACGCAGTATTTT,CAIGQGTDTQYF
TRBJ1-6,.,TRBD1,TRBV24-1,TGTGCCACCAGTGGGACAGGGGAAACCTATAATTCACCCCTCCACTTT,CATSGTGETYNSPLHF
TRBJ2-1,once,TRBD1,TRBV6-1,TGTGCCAGCAGTGAAGCGGGGACAGGAAAGCAGTTCTTC,CASSEAGTGKQFF
TRBJ2-7,.,.,TRBV15,TGTGCCACCAGCAGACGAGGGGGTATCTACGAGCAGTACTTC,CATSRRGGIYEQYF
TRBJ2-2,.,.,TRBV9,TGTGCCAGCAGCGAGATCGGGATAACCGGGGAGCTGTTTTTT,CASSEIGITGELFF
TRBJ1-5,few,.,TRBV7-2,TGTGCCAGCAGCTTAGGGGCCGCGCGACATCAGCCCCAGCATTTT,CASSLGAARHQPQHF
TRBJ1-1,.,TRBD1,TRBV19,TGTGCCAGTATGGAGACAGGGAAGGTATTGGTACGAGAAGCTTTCTTT,CASMETGKVLVREAFF
TRBJ2-3,once,.,TRBV19,TGTGCCAGCAGTCCGGCCAGCGGAGATACGCAGTATTTT,CASSPASGDTQYF
TRBJ2-7,once,TRBD1,TRBV28,TGTGCCAGCAGGTATCAACAGGGGGGCGAGCAGTACTTC,CASRYQQGGEQYF
TRBJ2-5,.,TRBD2,TRBV7-2,TGTGCCAGCAGCCAAGGGGTAGCGGGAGACTGGAGAGAGACCCAGTACTTC,CASSQGVAGDWRETQYF
TRBJ2-1,.,TRBD2,TRBV7-2,TGTGCCAGCAGCTTAAGGCTAGCGGGAGGGTGGAATGAGCAGTTCTTC,CASSLRLAGGWNEQFF
TRBJ2-5,.,TRBD1,TRBV27,TGTGCCAGCAGTTCTACAGGGGGAAAGGCGGAGACCCAGTACTTC,CASSSTGGKAETQYF
TRBJ1-3,.,.,TRBV6-6,TGTGCCAGCAGAACAGACGGTGGAAACACCATATATTTT,CASRTDGGNTIYF
TRBJ1-5,.,.,TRBV6-5,TGTGCCAGCAGTTACGGCGGTAGCAATCAGCCCCAGCATTTT,CASSYGGSNQPQHF
TRBJ1-5,.,TRBD1,TRBV6-6,TGTGCCAGCACCCAACTGACAGGGAGTAGCAATCAGCCCCAGCATTTT,CASTQLTGSSNQPQHF
TRBJ2-5,.,TRBD1,TRBV6-1,TGTGCCAGCAGTGAACTGACAGGGCAGCAAGAGACCCAGTACTTC,CASSELTGQQETQYF
TRBJ2-7,.,TRBD2,TRBV29-1,TGCAGCGTTGAAGGACTAGCGGACCCCTACGAGCAGTACTTC,CSVEGLADPYEQYF
TRBJ2-3,.,TRBD2,TRBV24-1,TGTGCCACCAGTGATTTGCACTCGGGAACTAGCGGCCCCCTCACAGATACGCAGTATTTT,CATSDLHSGTSGPLTDTQYF
TRBJ1-1,.,.,TRBV10-3,TGTGCCATCAGTGAGTCCGGACAGAACACTGAAGCTTTCTTT,CAISESGQNTEAFF
TRBJ1-5,.,TRBD1,TRBV6-6,TGTGCCAGCAGCCCATTGGGACAGAGCAATCAGCCCCAGCATTTT,CASSPLGQSNQPQHF
TRBJ2-7,.,TRBD2,TRBV5-1,TGCGCCAGCAACCGGGCTAGCGGTCCGAGCTCCTACGAGCAGTACTTC,CASNRASGPSSYEQYF
TRBJ1-6,.,TRBD1,TRBV10-2,TGCGCCAGCAGTGCGCCGGGACAGGAGATCATTAATTCACCCCTCCACTTT,CASSAPGQEIINSPLHF
TRBJ2-7,.,.,TRBV6-5,TGTGCCAGCAGTTACTCGGGCCAGTCCTACGAGCAGTACTTC,CASSYSGQSYEQYF
TRBJ2-3,.,.,TRBV25-1,TGTGCCAGCAGTGAATATAGGGGGGGCTTCACAGATACGCAGTATTTT,CASSEYRGGFTDTQYF
TRBJ2-1,.,TRBD2,TRBV7-8,TGTGCCAGCAGCTTAGCCAGCGGGAGAGGTAATGAGCAGTTCTTC,CASSLASGRGNEQFF
TRBJ2-4,.,.,TRBV27,TGTGCCAGCAACAGACCATCAGGATCCCTAGCCAAAAACATTCAGTACTTC,CASNRPSGSLAKNIQYF
TRBJ1-4,.,.,TRBV18,TGTGCCAGCTCACCGGGGTCCCGCGGGGAAAAACTGTTTTTT,CASSPGSRGEKLFF
TRBJ1-5,.,TRBD1,TRBV3-1/TRBV3-2,TGTGCCAGCAGCCAGACAGGGAACCATCAGCCCCAGCATTTT,CASSQTGNHQPQHF
TRBJ2-3,.,.,TRBV6-5,TGTGCCAGCAGTTACTCGGTAGGGGGCACAGATACGCAGTATTTT,CASSYSVGGTDTQYF
TRBJ1-1,.,.,TRBV7-2,TGTGCCAGCAGCGCATCTCCCAGGGGCTATAACACTGAAGCTTTCTTT,CASSASPRGYNTEAFF
TRBJ2-1,.,TRBD1,TRBV7-3,TGTGCCAGCAGCCAAACCGGGACAGGGTTTGAGGGCATCAATGAGCAGTTCTTC,CASSQTGTGFEGINEQFF
TRBJ2-2,.,.,TRBV29-1,TGCAGCGTTGAGCGGGTGAACACCGGGGAGCTGTTTTTT,CSVERVNTGELFF
TRBJ2-1,.,.,TRBV4-3,TGCGCCAGCAGCCTCTCTTCCATGTCGGGAGACTCCTACAATGAGCAGTTCTTC,CASSLSSMSGDSYNEQFF
TRBJ1-5,few,TRBD1,TRBV6-5,TGTGCCAGCAGCCGTACAGGGGGCAGCAATCAGCCCCAGCATTTT,CASSRTGGSNQPQHF
TRBJ2-7,.,TRBD2,TRBV27,TGTGCCAGCAGTTTGAAGGGACTAGCGGGCGGGGCCTACGAGCAGTACTTC,CASSLKGLAGGAYEQYF
TRBJ2-2,.,.,TRBV19,TGTGCCAGTAGTATAGGGGGCGACAGCACCGGGGAGCTGTTTTTT,CASSIGGDSTGELFF
TRBJ2-2,.,.,TRBV21-1,TGTGCCAGCAGACTAGTTTTTGGGGGGGAGCTGTTTTTT,CASRLVFGGELFF
TRBJ2-3,.,.,TRBV3-1/TRBV3-2,TGTGCCAGCAGCCAAGAGGAGAGGCGGGAGTTGGGGGCACACACAGATACGCAGTATTTT,CASSQEERRELGAHTDTQYF
TRBJ2-7,few,TRBD2,TRBV7-6,TGTGCCAGCAGCTCGACTAGCGGAGGGACCTACGAGCAGTACTTC,CASSSTSGGTYEQYF
TRBJ1-1,.,.,TRBV15,TGTGCCACCAGCAGAGAGGCAGGGAACACTGAAGCTTTCTTT,CATSREAGNTEAFF
TRBJ1-5,few,.,TRBV11-2,TGTGCCAGCAGCTTAGATCACAGGGGCAATCAGCCCCAGCATTTT,CASSLDHRGNQPQHF
TRBJ2-3,.,.,TRBV5-1,TGCGCCAGCAGCTTGGCAGGGGAGCGAGATACGCAGTATTTT,CASSLAGERDTQYF
TRBJ1-2,.,TRBD1,TRBV28,TGTGCCAGCAGTTTACCCCAGGGGGTTGGCTATGGCTACACCTTC,CASSLPQGVGYGYTF
TRBJ2-2,few,.,TRBV30,TGTGCCTGGAGTAGGCAGGGCCGGACCGGGGAGCTGTTTTTT,CAWSRQGRTGELFF
TRBJ1-2,.,.,TRBV7-9,TGTGCCAGCAGCTTAGGGGGCGGGAGCTATGGCTACACCTTC,CASSLGGGSYGYTF